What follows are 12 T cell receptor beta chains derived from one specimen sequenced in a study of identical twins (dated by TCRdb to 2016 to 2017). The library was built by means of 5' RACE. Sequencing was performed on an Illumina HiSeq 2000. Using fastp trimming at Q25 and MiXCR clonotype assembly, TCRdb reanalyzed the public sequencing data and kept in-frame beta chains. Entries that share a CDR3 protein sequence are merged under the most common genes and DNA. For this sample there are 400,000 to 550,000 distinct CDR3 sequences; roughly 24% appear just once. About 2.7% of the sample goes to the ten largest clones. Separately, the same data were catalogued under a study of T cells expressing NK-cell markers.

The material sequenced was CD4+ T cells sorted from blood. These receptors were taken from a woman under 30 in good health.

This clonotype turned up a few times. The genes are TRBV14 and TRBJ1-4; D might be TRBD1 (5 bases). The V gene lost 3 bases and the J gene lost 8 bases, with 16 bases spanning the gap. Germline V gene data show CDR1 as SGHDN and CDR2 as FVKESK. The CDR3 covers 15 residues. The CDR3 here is CASSHEGLGVEKLFF. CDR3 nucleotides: TGTGCCAGCAGCCACGAAGGGTTAGGGGTGGAAAAACTGTTTTTT.

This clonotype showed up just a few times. CDR3 region: CASSYLFSSEAFF. CDR3 DNA sequence: TGTGCCAGCAGTTACCTATTCTCTTCCGAAGCTTTCTTT. The rearrangement links TRBV6-5 to TRBJ1-1, with D unclear. The CDR3 has 13 amino acids. V gave up 2 bases and J gave up 8 bases, with 12 bases separating them. The germline V gene encodes CDR1 MNHEY and CDR2 SVGAGI.

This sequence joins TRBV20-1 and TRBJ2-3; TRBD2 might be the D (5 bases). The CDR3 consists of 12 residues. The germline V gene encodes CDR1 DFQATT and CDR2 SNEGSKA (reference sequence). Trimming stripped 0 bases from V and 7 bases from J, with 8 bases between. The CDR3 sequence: CSARDTSYTQYF. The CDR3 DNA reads TGCAGTGCTAGAGACACTAGTTATACGCAGTATTTT.

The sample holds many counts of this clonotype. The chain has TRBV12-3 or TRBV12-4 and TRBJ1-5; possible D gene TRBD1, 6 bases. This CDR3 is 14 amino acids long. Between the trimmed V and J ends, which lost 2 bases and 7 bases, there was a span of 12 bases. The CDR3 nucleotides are TGTGCCAGCAGTTTATGGGGGGCTAGGCAGCCCCAGCATTTT. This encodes CASSLWGARQPQHF.

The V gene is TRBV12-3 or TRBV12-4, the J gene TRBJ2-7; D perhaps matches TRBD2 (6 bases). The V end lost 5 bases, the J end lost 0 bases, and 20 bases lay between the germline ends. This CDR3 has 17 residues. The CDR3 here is CASSGTAGTLGSYEQYF. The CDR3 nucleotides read TGTGCCAGCAGTGGGACCGCCGGGACTCTGGGCTCCTACGAGCAGTACTTC.

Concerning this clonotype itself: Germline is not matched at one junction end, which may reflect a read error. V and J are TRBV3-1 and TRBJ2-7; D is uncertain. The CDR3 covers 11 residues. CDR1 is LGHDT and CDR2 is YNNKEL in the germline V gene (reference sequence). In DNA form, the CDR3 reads TGTACCAGCAGCCAAGAACACGAGCAGTACTTC. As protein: CTSSQEHEQYF.

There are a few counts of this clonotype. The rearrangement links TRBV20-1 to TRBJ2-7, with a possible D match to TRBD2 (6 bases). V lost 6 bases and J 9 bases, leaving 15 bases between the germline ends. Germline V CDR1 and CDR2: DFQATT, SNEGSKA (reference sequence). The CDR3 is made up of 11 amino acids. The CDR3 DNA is TGCAGTGCCCCTACTAGCTTGGTGCAGTACTTC. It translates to CSAPTSLVQYF.

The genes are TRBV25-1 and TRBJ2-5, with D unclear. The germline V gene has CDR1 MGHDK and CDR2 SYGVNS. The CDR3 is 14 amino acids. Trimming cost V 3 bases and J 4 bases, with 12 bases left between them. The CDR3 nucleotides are TGTGCCAGCAGTGACGTGCGGATGCCAGAGACCCAGTACTTC. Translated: CASSDVRMPETQYF.

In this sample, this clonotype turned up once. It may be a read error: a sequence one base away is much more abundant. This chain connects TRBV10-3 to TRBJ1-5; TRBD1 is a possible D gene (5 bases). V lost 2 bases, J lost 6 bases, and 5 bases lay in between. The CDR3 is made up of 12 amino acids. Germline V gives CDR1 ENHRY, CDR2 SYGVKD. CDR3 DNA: TGTGCCATCAGTGAGGGGGGTCAGCCCCAGCATTTT. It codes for CAISEGGQPQHF.

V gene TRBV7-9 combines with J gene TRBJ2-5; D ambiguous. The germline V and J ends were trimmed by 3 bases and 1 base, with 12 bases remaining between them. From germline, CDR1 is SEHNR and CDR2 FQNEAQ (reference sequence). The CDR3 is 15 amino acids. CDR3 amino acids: CASSLGTTSQETQYF. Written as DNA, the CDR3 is TGTGCCAGCAGCTTGGGCACTACCAGCCAAGAGACCCAGTACTTC.

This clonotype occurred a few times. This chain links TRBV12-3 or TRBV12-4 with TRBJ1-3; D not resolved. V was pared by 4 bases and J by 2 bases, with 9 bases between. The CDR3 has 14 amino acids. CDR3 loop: CASSSDETGNTIYF. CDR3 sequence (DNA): TGTGCCAGCAGTTCAGATGAAACTGGAAACACCATATATTTT.

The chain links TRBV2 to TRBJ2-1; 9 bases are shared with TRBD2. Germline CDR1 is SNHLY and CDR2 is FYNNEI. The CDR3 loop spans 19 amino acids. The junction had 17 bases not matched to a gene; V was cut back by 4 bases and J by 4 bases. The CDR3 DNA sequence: TGTGCCAGCAGTGTCCCAGAATTAGCGGGAGCGCCTACTTACAATGAGCAGTTCTTC. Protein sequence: CASSVPELAGAPTYNEQFF. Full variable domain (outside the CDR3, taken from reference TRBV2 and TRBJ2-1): EPEVTQTPSHQVTQMGQEVILRCVPISNHLYFYWYRQILGQKVEFLVSFYNNEISEKSEIFDDQFSVERPDGSNFTLKIRSTKLEDSAMYFCASSVPELAGAPTYNEQFFGPGTRLTVL.